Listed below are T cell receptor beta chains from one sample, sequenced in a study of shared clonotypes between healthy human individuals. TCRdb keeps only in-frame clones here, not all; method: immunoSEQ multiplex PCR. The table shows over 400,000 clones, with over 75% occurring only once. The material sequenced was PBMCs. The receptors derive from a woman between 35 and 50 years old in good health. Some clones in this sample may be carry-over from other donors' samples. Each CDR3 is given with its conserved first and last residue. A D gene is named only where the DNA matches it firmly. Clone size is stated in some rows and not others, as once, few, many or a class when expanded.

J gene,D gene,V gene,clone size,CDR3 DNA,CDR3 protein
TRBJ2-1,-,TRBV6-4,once,TGTGCCAGCAGTGACTCGAGTGGAAGAAATGAGCAGTTCTTC,CASSDSSGRNEQFF
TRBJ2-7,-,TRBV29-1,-,TGCAGCGTCGGCCAGGGTATTTACGAGCAGTACTTC,CSVGQGIYEQYF
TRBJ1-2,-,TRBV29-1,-,TGCAGCGTGGAATCCTATAACTATGGCTACACCTTC,CSVESYNYGYTF
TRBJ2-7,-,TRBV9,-,TGTGCCAGCAGCGTAGGAAACGTGGGGTCGGGCGAGCAGTACTTC,CASSVGNVGSGEQYF
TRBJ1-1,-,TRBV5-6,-,TGTGCCAGCAGCTTGGCTTTACAAACTGAAGCTTTCTTT,CASSLALQTEAFF
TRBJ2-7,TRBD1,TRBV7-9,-,TGTGCCAGCAGCTTATGGGGGACAGGGGGCTACCACGAGCAGTACTTC,CASSLWGTGGYHEQYF
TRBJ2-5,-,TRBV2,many,TGTGCCAGCAGCTCTCAAGGGAAAGCGGAGACCCAGTACTTC,CASSSQGKAETQYF
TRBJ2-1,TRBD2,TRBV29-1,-,TGCAGCGTTTCCGGGGGGGGTGAGCAGTTCTTC,CSVSGGGEQFF
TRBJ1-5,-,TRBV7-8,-,TGTGCCAGCAGCCTACTGTCCTATAATAGCAATCAGCCCCAGCATTTT,CASSLLSYNSNQPQHF
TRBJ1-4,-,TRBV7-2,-,TGTGCCAGCAGTTCCCCATCTTCACGGGGCCGCGAAAAACTGTTTTTT,CASSSPSSRGREKLFF
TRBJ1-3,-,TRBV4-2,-,TGTGCCAGCAGCCCGGATCGCAGCTCTGGAAACACCATATATTTT,CASSPDRSSGNTIYF
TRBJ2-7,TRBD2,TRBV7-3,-,TGTGCCAGCAGCGCCCAGCTAGCGGGTATTTACGAGCAGTACTTC,CASSAQLAGIYEQYF
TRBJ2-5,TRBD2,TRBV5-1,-,TGCGCCAGCAGCTTCTCACTAGCGGAAGAGACCCAGTACTTC,CASSFSLAEETQYF
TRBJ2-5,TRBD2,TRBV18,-,TGTGCCAGCTCACCACCGGGACTAGCGTTGGGGGAGACCCAGTACTTC,CASSPPGLALGETQYF
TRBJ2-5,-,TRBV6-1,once,TGTGCCAGCATAAGAGGGTCCCAAGAGACCCAGTACTTC,CASIRGSQETQYF
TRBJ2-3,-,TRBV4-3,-,TGCGCCAGCAGCCAAGAAGTGGTCTCAGATACGCAGTATTTT,CASSQEVVSDTQYF
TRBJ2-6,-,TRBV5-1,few,TGCGCCAGCAGCTTAACCAGCTCTGGGGCCAACGTCCTGACTTTC,CASSLTSSGANVLTF
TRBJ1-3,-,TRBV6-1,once,TGTGCCAGCAGTGTAGAACAGGGTAGCACCATATATTTT,CASSVEQGSTIYF
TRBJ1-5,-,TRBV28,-,TGTGCCAGCAGTTTAACCAGGGGCAGCGGGTTGAATCAGCCCCAGCATTTT,CASSLTRGSGLNQPQHF
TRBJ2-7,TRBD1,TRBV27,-,TGTGCCAGCAGTTTCAGGGGGTACGAGCAGTACTTC,CASSFRGYEQYF
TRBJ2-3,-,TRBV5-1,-,TGCGCCAGCAGCTCTAACACAGATACGCAGTATTTT,CASSSNTDTQYF
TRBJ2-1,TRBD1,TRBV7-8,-,TGTGCCAGCAGCCCCGACAGGGGTCGATACAATGAGCAGTTCTTC,CASSPDRGRYNEQFF
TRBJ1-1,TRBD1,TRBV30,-,TGTGCCTGGAGTCGTCCCGGGACAGGGTCGAACACTGAAGCTTTCTTT,CAWSRPGTGSNTEAFF
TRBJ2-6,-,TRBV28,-,TGTGCCAGCAAAAGGAGAACCTCTGGGGCCAACGTCCTGACTTTC,CASKRRTSGANVLTF
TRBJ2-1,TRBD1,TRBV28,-,TGTGCCAGCAGTTACCCGGGACAGGGGTATGAGCAGTTCTTC,CASSYPGQGYEQFF
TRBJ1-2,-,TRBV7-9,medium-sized,TGTGCCAGCAGCTTAGCTACAGGGTACTATGGCTACACCTTC,CASSLATGYYGYTF
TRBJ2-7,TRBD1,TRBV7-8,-,TGTGCCAGCAACAGGGGTGGGGCCTACGAGCAGTACTTC,CASNRGGAYEQYF
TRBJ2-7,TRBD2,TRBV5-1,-,TGCGCCAGCAGCTTTACGGGACTAGCAGGGGAGCAGTACTTC,CASSFTGLAGEQYF
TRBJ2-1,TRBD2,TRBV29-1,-,TGCAGCGTTTTCTCTAGCGGGGATTTCTACAATGAGCAGTTCTTC,CSVFSSGDFYNEQFF
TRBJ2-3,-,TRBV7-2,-,TGTGCCAGCAGCTTAGCTCGGAGCACAGATACGCAGTATTTT,CASSLARSTDTQYF
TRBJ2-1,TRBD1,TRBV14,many,TGTGCCAGCAGCTTTCGGGACAGTACCTACAATGAGCAGTTCTTC,CASSFRDSTYNEQFF
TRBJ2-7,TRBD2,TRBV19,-,TGTGCCAGTAGTATGCGAGTTTCTCTTAGCGGGTACGAGCAGTACTTC,CASSMRVSLSGYEQYF
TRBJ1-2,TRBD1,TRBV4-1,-,TGCGCCAGCAGCCAACTACCCGGGACGCCCAGGGGGGGCTACACCTTC,CASSQLPGTPRGGYTF
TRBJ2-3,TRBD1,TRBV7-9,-,TGTGCCACCAACCGAGCCAAACAGGGGACGGATACGCAGTATTTT,CATNRAKQGTDTQYF
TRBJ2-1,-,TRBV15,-,TGTGCCACCAGCCTTAATATACTCAATGAGCAGCTCTTC,CATSLNILNEQLF
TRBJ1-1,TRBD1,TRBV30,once,TGTGCCTGGAGTAAGTTGAGACAGGGTTGGGGCACTGAAGCTTTCTTT,CAWSKLRQGWGTEAFF
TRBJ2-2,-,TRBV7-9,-,TGTGCCAGCAACAAGAACAGGCGCACCGGGGAGCTGTTTTTT,CASNKNRRTGELFF
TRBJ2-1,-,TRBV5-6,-,TGTGCCAGCAGCTGGGGGAGTAGTTCCAACAATGAGCAGTTCTTC,CASSWGSSSNNEQFF
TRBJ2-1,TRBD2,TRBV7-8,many,TGTGCCAGCTTCGCCGGGAGGGCGGAGTTCAATGAGCAGTTCTTC,CASFAGRAEFNEQFF
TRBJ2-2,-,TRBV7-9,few,TGTGCCAGCAGCCAGGTTGGCTGGTGGGAGCTGTTTTTT,CASSQVGWWELFF